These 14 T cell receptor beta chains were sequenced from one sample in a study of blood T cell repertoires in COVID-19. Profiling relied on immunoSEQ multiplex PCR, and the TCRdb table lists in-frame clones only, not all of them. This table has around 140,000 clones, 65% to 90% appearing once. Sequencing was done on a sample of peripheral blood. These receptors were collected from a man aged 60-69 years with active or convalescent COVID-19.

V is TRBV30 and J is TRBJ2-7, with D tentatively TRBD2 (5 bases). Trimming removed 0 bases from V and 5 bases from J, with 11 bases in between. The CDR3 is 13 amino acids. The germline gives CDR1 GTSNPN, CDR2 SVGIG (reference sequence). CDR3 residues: CAWSVGIVNEQYF. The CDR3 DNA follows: TGTGCCTGGAGTGTCGGGATTGTCAACGAGCAGTACTTC. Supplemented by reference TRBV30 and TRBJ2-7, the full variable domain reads SQTIHQWPATLVQPVGSPLSLECTVEGTSNPNLYWYRQAAGRGLQLLFYSVGIGQISSEVPQNLSASRPQDRQFILSSKKLLLSDSGFYLCAWSVGIVNEQYFGPGTRLTVT.

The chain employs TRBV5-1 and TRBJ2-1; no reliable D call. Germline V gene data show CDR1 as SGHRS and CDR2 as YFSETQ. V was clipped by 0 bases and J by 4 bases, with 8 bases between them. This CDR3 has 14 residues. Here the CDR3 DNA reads TGCGCCAGCAGCTTGGATAACTCATACAATGAGCAGTTCTTC. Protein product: CASSLDNSYNEQFF.

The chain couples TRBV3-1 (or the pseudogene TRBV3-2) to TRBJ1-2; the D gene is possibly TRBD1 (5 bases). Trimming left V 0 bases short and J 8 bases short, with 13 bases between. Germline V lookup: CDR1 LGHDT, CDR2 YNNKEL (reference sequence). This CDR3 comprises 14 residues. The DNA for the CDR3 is TGTGCCAGCAGCCAAGACGTCAGGGCGTCCGGCTACACCTTC. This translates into CASSQDVRASGYTF.

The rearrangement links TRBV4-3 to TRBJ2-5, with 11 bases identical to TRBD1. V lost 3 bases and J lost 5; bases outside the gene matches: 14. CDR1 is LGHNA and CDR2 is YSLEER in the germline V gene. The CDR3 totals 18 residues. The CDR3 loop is CASSQSLGQGASGETQYF. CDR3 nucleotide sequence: TGCGCCAGCAGCCAGAGCTTAGGACAGGGGGCGTCGGGGGAGACCCAGTACTTC.

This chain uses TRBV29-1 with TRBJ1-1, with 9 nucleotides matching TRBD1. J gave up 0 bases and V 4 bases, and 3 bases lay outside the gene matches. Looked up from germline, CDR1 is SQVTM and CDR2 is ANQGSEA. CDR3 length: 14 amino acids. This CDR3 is CSVGDRGMNTEAFF. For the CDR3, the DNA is TGCAGCGTTGGAGACAGGGGGATGAACACTGAAGCTTTCTTT.

This CDR3 reads CASKGLAANTGELFF. The CDR3 bases are TGTGCCAGCAAAGGACTAGCGGCGAACACCGGGGAGCTGTTTTTT. The gene calls are TRBV2 and TRBJ2-2; 10 nucleotides agree with TRBD2. The CDR3 loop spans 15 amino acids. The germline CDR1 and CDR2 sequences are SNHLY and FYNNEI. With V trimmed by 7 bases and J by 0 bases, 2 bases remained unmatched.

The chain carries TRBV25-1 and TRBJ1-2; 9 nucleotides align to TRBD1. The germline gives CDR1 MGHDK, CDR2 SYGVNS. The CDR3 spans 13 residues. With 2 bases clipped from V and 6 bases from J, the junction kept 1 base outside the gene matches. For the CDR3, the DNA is TGTGCCAGCAGTGAAACAGGGGGCAATGGCTACACCTTC. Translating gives CASSETGGNGYTF.

The CDR3 region is CASSDPGQTYEQYF. The CDR3 nucleotides are TGCGCCAGCAGTGACCCGGGACAGACCTACGAGCAGTACTTC. The gene calls are TRBV10-2 and TRBJ2-7, with 7 nucleotides matching TRBD1. In germline, CDR1 is WSHSY, CDR2 SAAADI. This CDR3 has 14 amino acids. V gave up 3 bases and J gave up 2 bases; unmatched junction bases: 4.

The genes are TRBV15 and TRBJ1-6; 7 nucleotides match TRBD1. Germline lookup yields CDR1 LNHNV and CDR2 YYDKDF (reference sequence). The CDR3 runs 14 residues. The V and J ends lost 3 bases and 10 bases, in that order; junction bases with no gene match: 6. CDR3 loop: CATSRGDSESPLHF. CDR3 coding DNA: TGTGCCACCAGCAGGGGGGACAGTGAATCACCCCTCCACTTT.

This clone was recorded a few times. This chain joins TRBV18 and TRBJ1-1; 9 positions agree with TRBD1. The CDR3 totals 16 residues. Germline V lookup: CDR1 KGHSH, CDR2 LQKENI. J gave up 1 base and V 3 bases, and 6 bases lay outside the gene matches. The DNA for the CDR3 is TGTGCCAGCTCACCTCCGGGACAGGGTCGGAACACTGAAGCTTTCTTT. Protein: CASSPPGQGRNTEAFF.

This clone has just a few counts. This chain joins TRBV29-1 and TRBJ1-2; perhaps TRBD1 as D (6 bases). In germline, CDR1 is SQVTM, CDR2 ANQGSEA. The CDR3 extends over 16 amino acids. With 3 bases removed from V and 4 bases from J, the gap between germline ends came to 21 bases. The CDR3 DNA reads TGCAGCGTTGATCAACAGGGTGATCTCCAGGGCTATGGCTACACCTTC. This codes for CSVDQQGDLQGYGYTF.

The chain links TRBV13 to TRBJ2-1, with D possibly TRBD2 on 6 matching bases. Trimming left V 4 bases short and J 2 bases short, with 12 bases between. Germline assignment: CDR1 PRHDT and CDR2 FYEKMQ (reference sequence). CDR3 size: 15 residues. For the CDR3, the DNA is TGTGCCAGCAGCTCCGCTAGCGTGCCCTACAATGAGCAGTTCTTC. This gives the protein CASSSASVPYNEQFF.

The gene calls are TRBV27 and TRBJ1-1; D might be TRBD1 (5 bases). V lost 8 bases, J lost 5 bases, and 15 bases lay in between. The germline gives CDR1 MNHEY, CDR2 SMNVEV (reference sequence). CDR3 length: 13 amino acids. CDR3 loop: CASRNSGGTEAFF. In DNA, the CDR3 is TGTGCCAGCCGCAACTCGGGGGGGACTGAAGCTTTCTTT.

This CDR3 reads CASSQDNAGGPTDTQYF. The CDR3 DNA reads as TGCGCCAGCAGCCAAGATAACGCGGGAGGGCCTACAGATACGCAGTATTTT. This chain connects TRBV4-3 to TRBJ2-3, with 9 positions matching TRBD2. V dropped 0 bases and J dropped 3; count of bases not matched to a gene: 7. The CDR3 spans 17 residues. Germline CDR1 and CDR2: LGHNA and YSLEER.